This TCR beta chain came from a study of T cell responses to AZD1222 COVID-19 vaccine. This table comes from immunoSEQ multiplex PCR, and its TCRdb copy is limited to in-frame clones, with some not included. The sample consists of around 100,000 clones, 88% of them appearing once. The CDR3 sequence is 14 residues long. Germline values: CDR1 LGHNA, CDR2 YNFKEQ. The V end was cut by 2 bases, the J end by 4 bases, with 9 bases between. This clonotype originated in an adult in good health. The sequenced sample was peripheral blood, obtained on day 0 of AZD1222 vaccination. The V gene is TRBV4-2, the J gene TRBJ2-1; D gene ambiguous. CDR3: CASSQPPQYNEQFF. In nucleotides, the CDR3 is TGTGCCAGCAGCCAACCCCCTCAGTACAATGAGCAGTTCTTC.